This entry features one T cell receptor beta chain sequence. The target antigen is unknown. The data were obtained in a study of esophageal squamous cell carcinoma under preoperative chemotherapy. Across the study: TCR repertoires were profiled from both peripheral blood T cells and tumor-infiltrating lymphocytes.

The sample's time point: after preoperative PTX-NDP chemotherapy. Paclitaxel-nedaplatin chemotherapy was given to patients ahead of their surgery. Losses at the gene ends were 11 bases for V and 4 bases for J; bases not matched to a gene: 9. The CDR3 consists of 14 residues. TCRdb reprocessed the PCR reads with MiXCR, giving one entry per CDR3 protein. The table records about 9,300 distinct CDR3 sequences, over 40% of them present only once. General study points: Abundant clones tended to shrink rather than expand after paclitaxel-nedaplatin.

The clonotype comes from a human donor with esophageal squamous cell carcinoma. The donor label of this sample is uncertain. The rearrangement uses TRBV12-3 or TRBV12-4 and TRBJ2-1; 9 nucleotides align to TRBD2. This material was acquired from a patient given preoperative chemotherapy. The CDR3 DNA is TGTGCCGGCGGGAGGGGGGGGTCTTACAATGAGCAGTTCTTC. It yields the protein CAGGRGGSYNEQFF.